These T cell receptor beta chains were read from a single sample in a study of blood T cells in healthy people across ages. Each CDR3 protein is one row after TCRdb ran MiXCR on the 5' RACE reads. The repertoire has almost 1 million distinct CDR3 sequences, 51% of them found once; the top ten carry around 21%. The material sequenced was blood. All receptors derive from a woman in her fifties or sixties in good health. CDR3s include the opening cysteine and the closing phenylalanine or tryptophan. Each record gives: V gene, clone size, D gene, J gene, CDR3 DNA, CDR3 protein. A D gene is named only where the DNA matches it firmly. Rows give clone size only sometimes, using once, few, many, or a class for an expanded clone.

TRBV3-1	-	-	TRBJ2-1	TGTGCCAGCAGCCAAGATTTTGATGAGCAGTTCTTC	CASSQDFDEQFF
TRBV6-1	-	TRBD2	TRBJ2-3	TGTGCCAGCATGGCTCAGACTAGCGTTGCAGATACGCAGTATTTT	CASMAQTSVADTQYF
TRBV4-1	few	TRBD1	TRBJ2-1	TGCGCCAGCCAGGGGGCGGGAAATACTGAGCAGTTCTTC	CASQGAGNTEQFF
TRBV28	few	-	TRBJ1-1	TGTGCCAGCAGTTTAGCCAACGCTGAAGCTTTCTTT	CASSLANAEAFF
TRBV7-9	few	TRBD2	TRBJ2-3	TGTGCTAGCAGCTGGGGGCTAGCGGGAGCCCGCCCGACAGATACGCAGTATTTT	CASSWGLAGARPTDTQYF
TRBV12-3/TRBV12-4	few	-	TRBJ1-5	TGTGCCAGCAGCCAGGGAGAGGGTCAGCCCCAGCATTTT	CASSQGEGQPQHF
TRBV20-1	-	TRBD2	TRBJ2-5	TGCAGTGCTATCGGACCGTTCGGCGGGGGGGCTGGGGAGACCCAGTACTTC	CSAIGPFGGGAGETQYF
TRBV4-1	-	TRBD2	TRBJ2-3	TGCGCCAGCAGCCAAGGTCAGAGACTAGCGGGCACAGATACGCAGTATTTT	CASSQGQRLAGTDTQYF
TRBV7-2	few	-	TRBJ2-3	TGTGCCAGCAGCTTAGCGCTGGGGGGAGATACGCAGTATTTT	CASSLALGGDTQYF
TRBV5-1	-	TRBD2	TRBJ2-5	TGCGCCCGCAGGACTAGCGGGATCTCGGGAGAGACCCAGTACTTC	CARRTSGISGETQYF
TRBV20-1	few	-	TRBJ2-7	TGCAGTGCTCCAACCCAGGAGTACGAGCAGTACTTC	CSAPTQEYEQYF